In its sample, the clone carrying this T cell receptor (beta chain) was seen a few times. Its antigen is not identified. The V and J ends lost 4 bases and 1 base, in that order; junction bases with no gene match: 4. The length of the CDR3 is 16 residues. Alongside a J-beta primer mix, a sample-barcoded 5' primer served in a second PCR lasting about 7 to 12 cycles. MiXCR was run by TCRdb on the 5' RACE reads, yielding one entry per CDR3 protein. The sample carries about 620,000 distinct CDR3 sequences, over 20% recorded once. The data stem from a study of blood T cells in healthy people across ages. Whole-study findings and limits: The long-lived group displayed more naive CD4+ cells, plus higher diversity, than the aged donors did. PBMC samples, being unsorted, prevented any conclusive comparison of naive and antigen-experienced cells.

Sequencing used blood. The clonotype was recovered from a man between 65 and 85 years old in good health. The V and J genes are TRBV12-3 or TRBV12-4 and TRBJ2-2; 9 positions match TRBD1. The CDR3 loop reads CASSSPGQGNTGELFF. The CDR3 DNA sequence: TGTGCCAGCAGTTCTCCGGGACAGGGGAACACCGGGGAGCTGTTTTTT.